Presented here are 27 T cell receptor beta chains from one specimen sequenced in a study of T cell responses to AZD1222 COVID-19 vaccine. Using immunoSEQ multiplex PCR, the repertoire was profiled, and TCRdb retains in-frame clones only, with some absent. The sample consists of more than 85,000 clones, approximately 86% of them appearing once. This material consisted of peripheral blood, taken on day 0 of AZD1222 vaccination. All receptors derive from an adult in good health.

V and J are TRBV28 and TRBJ1-4, with TRBD1 matching 8 bases. From germline, CDR1 is MDHEN and CDR2 SYDVKM. V lost 10 bases, J lost 5 bases, and 9 bases stayed unmatched. CDR3 length: 14 residues. The CDR3 reads CATRGGQENEKLFF. The CDR3, as DNA: TGTGCCACCCGAGGGGGACAGGAGAATGAAAAACTGTTTTTT.

CDR3 region: CASSLQGWMETQYF. The CDR3 nucleotides read TGTGCCAGCAGTTTACAGGGGTGGATGGAGACCCAGTACTTC. The rearrangement joins TRBV27 to TRBJ2-5, with D possibly being TRBD1 (6 bases). This CDR3 has 14 residues. Deletions cut 2 bases from V and 5 bases from J, with 12 bases between. The V gene's germline CDR1 is MNHEY and CDR2 SMNVEV (reference sequence).

The chain is built from TRBV19 and TRBJ2-5; no firm D call. This CDR3 region has 15 residues. V dropped 1 base and J dropped 4 bases, with 13 bases sitting between them. Germline-derived CDR1 and CDR2 are LNHDA and SQIVND (reference sequence). CDR3 in amino acids: CASSIVQVAGETQYF. CDR3 DNA sequence: TGTGCCAGTAGTATAGTCCAGGTGGCTGGAGAGACCCAGTACTTC.

The CDR3 loop is CASRAQTGGNQPQHF. The CDR3 DNA sequence: TGTGCCAGCAGGGCACAGACAGGGGGCAATCAGCCCCAGCATTTT. The V gene is TRBV28, the J gene TRBJ1-5; TRBD1 agrees at 8 bases. Germline CDR1 reads MDHEN; CDR2 reads SYDVKM. CDR3 size: 15 residues. V shed 6 bases, J shed 2 bases, and the junction held 6 bases outside the gene matches.

The chain is built from TRBV3-1 (or the pseudogene TRBV3-2) and TRBJ2-7, with D maybe TRBD2 (6 bases). V lost 0 bases and J lost 4, with 16 bases in between. Germline CDR1 LGHDT, CDR2 YNNKEL (reference sequence). CDR3 length equals 16 residues. Written as DNA, the CDR3 is TGTGCCAGCAGCCAAGATCTAAATAGCGGACTTTACGAGCAGTACTTC. It encodes CASSQDLNSGLYEQYF.

This clone showed up just a few times. This sequence joins TRBV5-1 and TRBJ2-2; a possible D gene is TRBD1 (6 bases). V lost 4 bases, J lost 4 bases, and 14 bases lay in between. The CDR3 has 15 residues. Germline CDR1 reads SGHRS; CDR2 reads YFSETQ. CDR3 sequence: CASSRQGSGTGELFF. The DNA of the CDR3 is TGCGCCAGCAGCAGGCAGGGGAGTGGCACCGGGGAGCTGTTTTTT.

The chain has TRBV7-3 and TRBJ2-5; D possibly uses TRBD1 or TRBD2 (5 bases each). Deletions cut 1 base from V and 3 bases from J, with 15 bases between. CDR1 is SGHTA, CDR2 FQGTGA, per germline. This CDR3 is 16 amino acids long. CDR3 amino acids: CASSLNPREYKETQYF. CDR3 bases: TGTGCCAGCAGCTTAAACCCCAGGGAGTACAAAGAGACCCAGTACTTC.

The chain joins TRBV19 to TRBJ1-5, with no clear D. Germline CDR1 is LNHDA and CDR2 is SQIVND (reference sequence). The V and J ends lost 6 bases and 0 bases respectively, with 12 bases between them. The CDR3 loop spans 15 amino acids. The chain's CDR3 is CASRKQPYSNQPQHF. The CDR3 nucleotides are TGTGCCAGTAGAAAACAACCCTATAGCAATCAGCCCCAGCATTTT.

J is TRBJ2-7 and V is TRBV21-1; the DNA was not compared with TRBD2, the D call given in the table. TRBV21-1 is recorded as a pseudogene. The CDR3 contains 19 residues. The CDR3 protein is CASSIDRGGPLAGMDEQYF. For the CDR3, the DNA is TGTGCCAGCAGCATTGACAGGGGCGGCCCACTAGCGGGAATGGACGAGCAGTACTTC.

The rearrangement uses TRBV18 and TRBJ2-1, with unresolved D. This CDR3 comprises 13 residues. V lost 4 bases, J lost 3 bases, and 7 bases lay in between. Germline V gene data show CDR1 as KGHSH and CDR2 as LQKENI. The DNA for the CDR3 is TGTGCCAGCTCACTTTTGGTCTACAATGAGCAGTTCTTC. Translation: CASSLLVYNEQFF.

The chain combines TRBV10-3 with TRBJ1-6, with D uncertain. With 0 bases removed from V and 7 bases from J, the gap between germline ends came to 10 bases. The V gene's germline CDR1 is ENHRY and CDR2 SYGVKD. The CDR3 extends over 15 amino acids. CDR3 sequence (DNA): TGTGCCATCAGTGAGTCGAGCCGTCGGAATTCACCCCTCCACTTT. Its protein product is CAISESSRRNSPLHF.

The gene calls are TRBV7-2 and TRBJ1-4, with D unresolved. Trimming shortened V by 1 base and J by 0 bases, and 18 bases separated the two germline ends. This CDR3 has 19 residues. CDR1 is SGHTA and CDR2 is FQGNSA in the germline V gene. The CDR3 sequence: CASSLGANQLPATNEKLFF. The DNA for the CDR3 is TGTGCCAGCAGCTTAGGGGCTAACCAATTGCCTGCAACTAATGAAAAACTGTTTTTT.

The chain is built from TRBV6-2 or TRBV6-3 and TRBJ2-1, with 7 bases fitting TRBD1. Germline CDR1 is MNHEY and CDR2 is SVGEGT. There are 14 residues in the CDR3. Losses at the gene ends were 2 bases for V and 3 bases for J; bases not matched to a gene: 1. CDR3 nucleotides: TGTGCCAGCAGTTACGGGACAGACTACAATGAGCAGTTCTTC. It encodes CASSYGTDYNEQFF.

This chain joins TRBV7-9 and TRBJ1-1; D may be TRBD1 (6 bases). From germline, CDR1 is SEHNR and CDR2 FQNEAQ (reference sequence). The CDR3 has 14 amino acids. Trimming left V 5 bases short and J 4 bases short, with 14 bases between. The CDR3 protein is CASSLGSRGTEAFF. The CDR3 bases are TGTGCCAGCAGCCTGGGCTCCAGGGGCACTGAAGCTTTCTTT.

DNA for the CDR3: TGTGCCAGCAGCTTAGCTAGCGGGAGGGCCTACGAGCAGTACTTC. It encodes CASSLASGRAYEQYF. V and J are TRBV11-2 and TRBJ2-7, with TRBD2 matching over 12 bases. The germline CDR1 and CDR2 sequences are SGHAT and FQNNGV. The V gene end was trimmed by 1 base and the J gene end by 2 bases; junction bases not matched to a gene: 0. This CDR3 contains 15 residues.

The V call is TRBV7-6, the J call TRBJ2-7; TRBD2 agrees at 10 bases. The trim removed 2 bases at V and 0 bases at J, leaving 10 bases unmatched. Germline V lookup: CDR1 SGHVS, CDR2 FNYEAQ. The CDR3 runs to 18 residues. The CDR3 reads CASSLMVASGSHSYEQYF. CDR3 bases: TGTGCCAGCAGCTTAATGGTTGCTAGCGGGAGTCACTCCTACGAGCAGTACTTC.

The chain is built from TRBV5-1 and TRBJ2-3; TRBD2 agrees at 12 bases. J gave up 3 bases and V 0 bases, and 5 bases lay outside the gene matches. Germline V gene sequence: CDR1 SGHRS, CDR2 YFSETQ. This CDR3 has 17 amino acids. DNA of the CDR3: TGCGCCAGCAGCTTGGGCTTCGGACTAGCGGGGACAGATACGCAGTATTTT. It translates to CASSLGFGLAGTDTQYF.

The chain carries TRBV14 and TRBJ2-7, with D possibly TRBD1 on 5 matching bases. V dropped 0 bases and J dropped 3 bases, with 12 bases sitting between them. CDR1 SGHDN and CDR2 FVKESK come from the germline V gene. CDR3 length equals 15 residues. The chain's CDR3 is CASSQDLKGFYEQYF. CDR3 in DNA: TGTGCCAGCAGCCAAGATCTGAAGGGGTTCTACGAGCAGTACTTC.

The rearrangement uses TRBV18 and TRBJ2-7; TRBD2 matches 13 bases. The CDR3 has 15 residues. Germline trimming cut 0 bases from V and 5 bases from J; bases unmatched to any gene: 1. In germline, CDR1 is KGHSH, CDR2 LQKENI. The chain's CDR3 is CASSPPLAGGDEQYF. CDR3 sequence (DNA): TGTGCCAGCTCACCACCACTAGCGGGAGGGGACGAGCAGTACTTC.

The chain joins TRBV9 to TRBJ2-2; D possibly uses TRBD1 or TRBD2 (5 bases each). Germline assignment: CDR1 SGDLS and CDR2 YYNGEE. This CDR3 region has 15 residues. The V gene lost 4 bases and the J gene lost 2 bases, with 12 bases spanning the gap. The CDR3 loop is CASSPGTFNTGELFF. CDR3 bases: TGTGCCAGCAGCCCAGGGACGTTCAACACCGGGGAGCTGTTTTTT.

This clone was counted a few times. J is TRBJ2-3 and V is TRBV9; the match to TRBD2 covers 7 bases. Germline values: CDR1 SGDLS, CDR2 YYNGEE. Trimming cost V 2 bases and J 4 bases; bases outside gene matches: 7. The CDR3 length is 15 residues. CDR3 bases: TGTGCCAGCAGCGTGGGGCGGGAGAAGGCAGATACGCAGTATTTT. Amino acids: CASSVGREKADTQYF. Full variable domain (outside the CDR3, taken from reference TRBV9 and TRBJ2-3): DSGVTQTPKHLITATGQRVTLRCSPRSGDLSVYWYQQSLDQGLQFLIQYYNGEERAKGNILERFSAQQFPDLHSELNLSSLELGDSALYFCASSVGREKADTQYFGPGTRLTVL.

The rearrangement joins TRBV3-1 (or the pseudogene TRBV3-2) to TRBJ2-7; 11 bases match TRBD2. CDR1 is LGHDT, CDR2 YNNKEL, per germline (reference sequence). J lost 6 bases, V lost 4 bases, and 8 bases had no gene match. CDR3 length equals 15 residues. CDR3 DNA: TGTGCCAGCAGCCTACTAGCGGGAGTGGCGGCCGAGCAGTACTTC. Its protein product is CASSLLAGVAAEQYF.

This clone was recorded only once. This chain uses TRBV9 with TRBJ2-2; D not resolved. Germline assignment: CDR1 SGDLS and CDR2 YYNGEE. Trimming shortened V by 2 bases and J by 5 bases, and 7 bases separated the two germline ends. This CDR3 contains 13 residues. CDR3 region: CASSVMGTGELFF. The CDR3 coding sequence is TGTGCCAGCAGCGTTATGGGAACCGGGGAGCTGTTTTTT. Full variable domain (rest looked up from reference TRBV9 and TRBJ2-2): DSGVTQTPKHLITATGQRVTLRCSPRSGDLSVYWYQQSLDQGLQFLIQYYNGEERAKGNILERFSAQQFPDLHSELNLSSLELGDSALYFCASSVMGTGELFFGEGSRLTVL.

This rearrangement joins TRBV3-1 (or the pseudogene TRBV3-2) to TRBJ2-2, with D unclear. The V end lost 4 bases, the J end lost 5 bases, and 14 bases lay between the germline ends. The CDR3 has 15 residues. Germline V gene data show CDR1 as LGHDT and CDR2 as YNNKEL (reference sequence). Written as DNA, the CDR3 is TGTGCCAGCAGCCCGATTCGGGCAGTAACCGGGGAGCTGTTTTTT. It translates to CASSPIRAVTGELFF.

The rearrangement links TRBV18 to TRBJ1-2; maybe TRBD1 (6 bases). The CDR3 length is 15 residues. V gave up 5 bases and J gave up 0 bases, with 13 bases separating them. CDR1 and CDR2 from the germline V gene are KGHSH and LQKENI. The CDR3 here is CASSSRQDANYGYTF. The CDR3 bases are TGTGCCAGCTCATCAAGACAGGATGCTAACTATGGCTACACCTTC.

This chain uses TRBV7-2 with TRBJ2-7; D possibly corresponds to TRBD1 (6 bases). CDR3 length equals 15 residues. V was cut by 2 bases and J by 1 base, with 12 bases left in between. CDR1 and CDR2 from the germline V gene are SGHTA and FQGNSA. The CDR3 DNA reads TGTGCCAGCAGCTTAACCAGGGGTGGGTCCTACGAGCAGTACTTC. Translated: CASSLTRGGSYEQYF.

The gene calls are TRBV5-1 and TRBJ2-7, with 8 bases aligning to TRBD2. V trimming: 0 bases; J trimming: 4 bases; junction bases outside the gene matches: 6. The CDR3 length is 15 residues. Per the germline V gene, CDR1 is SGHRS and CDR2 is YFSETQ. Here the CDR3 reads CASSLGVSGTYEQYF. In DNA form, the CDR3 reads TGCGCCAGCAGCTTGGGTGTTAGCGGGACTTACGAGCAGTACTTC. The whole variable domain, remainder taken from reference TRBV5-1 and TRBJ2-7, is KAGVTQTPRYLIKTRGQQVTLSCSPISGHRSVSWYQQTPGQGLQFLFEYFSETQRNKGNFPGRFSGRQFSNSRSEMNVSTLELGDSALYLCASSLGVSGTYEQYFGPGTRLTVT.